Detailed here is one T cell receptor (beta chain). Antigen specificity is unknown. This entry comes from a study of T cell responses to AZD1222 COVID-19 vaccine. Study-wide findings and caveats: Along spike, vaccine-associated CD4 TCRs were found throughout, with dominance at 160-218 and 743-854. Spike-specific TCR breadth rose after two AZD1222 doses, and depth rose as well. The donor group comprised mostly white British people and more females; the analysis possibly underestimated clonal diversity.

V was clipped by 1 base and J by 6 bases, with 13 bases between them. CDR1 and CDR2 (germline): LGHNA, YNFKEQ. The CDR3 sequence is 14 residues long. The repertoire was sequenced with immunoSEQ multiplex PCR; TCRdb's copy has only in-frame clones and lacks some. The sample lists about 140,000 clones, roughly nine tenths occurring once. Sample: peripheral blood, taken 28 days after the second AZD1222 dose. The TCR comes from an adult who received the AZD1222 COVID-19 vaccine. V gene TRBV4-2 combines with J gene TRBJ2-7, with D perhaps matching TRBD1 or TRBD2 (5 bases each). The CDR3 spells CASSQGPGTGEQYF. The CDR3 nucleotides are TGTGCCAGCAGCCAAGGACCGGGGACCGGCGAGCAGTACTTC.